A single sample gave rise to the 21 T cell receptor beta chains below, sequenced in a study of cytomegalovirus exposure and HLA in healthy donors. The primer mix had 60 Vbeta and 13 Jbeta primers. Produced via immunoSEQ multiplex PCR; TCRdb's table is partial and in-frame only. The sample includes under 80,000 clones, over 70% of them seen just once. Source material: PBMCs. These receptors were taken from a woman in her thirties or forties in good health and CMV-seronegative.

The rearrangement joins TRBV25-1 to TRBJ2-6; D is unclear. Germline values: CDR1 MGHDK, CDR2 SYGVNS. Trimming removed 1 base at V and 1 base at J, with 5 bases between. The CDR3 sequence is 15 residues long. In DNA, the CDR3 is TGTGCCAGCAGTGAATCCGGGTCTGGGGCCAACGTCCTGACTTTC. This gives the protein CASSESGSGANVLTF.

The J gene is TRBJ2-7, the V gene TRBV5-4; TRBD2 matches 8 bases. The J segment lost 5 bases and the V segment lost 2 bases, leaving 9 bases of the junction unmatched. Germline-derived CDR1 and CDR2 are SGHNT and YYREEE (reference sequence). This CDR3 has 15 residues. The CDR3 bases are TGTGCCAGCAGCTTAGGCCCGGGAGCGGGAGACGAGCAGTACTTC. It yields the protein CASSLGPGAGDEQYF.

This chain joins TRBV6-1 and TRBJ2-7; TRBD1 might be the D (6 bases). The germline gives CDR1 MNHNS, CDR2 SASEGT. This CDR3 contains 14 residues. V was pared by 11 bases and J by 0 bases, with 17 bases between. This CDR3 reads CAGNRDRSSYEQYF. CDR3 sequence (DNA): TGTGCCGGGAATAGAGACAGGAGCTCCTACGAGCAGTACTTC.

There are a few counts of this clone. The chain links TRBV9 to TRBJ2-3; no reliable D call. V lost 0 bases, J lost 7 bases, and 12 bases lay in between. CDR3 size: 14 residues. Germline CDR1 SGDLS, CDR2 YYNGEE. The CDR3 DNA reads as TGTGCCAGCAGCGTAGATTCCTTAACATATACGCAGTATTTT. The encoded protein is CASSVDSLTYTQYF.

The rearrangement links TRBV30 to TRBJ2-7; D is possibly TRBD2 (6 bases). V was pared by 4 bases and J by 1 base, with 17 bases between. The germline gives CDR1 GTSNPN, CDR2 SVGIG (reference sequence). CDR3 length: 15 residues. As DNA, the CDR3 is TGTGCCTGGAAGGTCCAGGGAGGACGATCCTACGAGCAGTACTTC. Amino acids: CAWKVQGGRSYEQYF.

This clone has only a few counts. The V gene is TRBV10-3, the J gene TRBJ1-4; 8 nucleotides line up with TRBD1. The CDR3 covers 13 residues. Germline V lookup: CDR1 ENHRY, CDR2 SYGVKD. The V segment lost 3 bases and the J segment 8 bases; nucleotides outside the gene matches: 2. For the CDR3, the DNA is TGTGCCATCAGTGAACAGGGGGAAGAAAAACTGTTTTTT. It codes for CAISEQGEEKLFF.

This chain joins TRBV19 and TRBJ2-1; the match to TRBD2 covers 7 bases. Trimming cost V 6 bases and J 6 bases; bases outside gene matches: 11. Germline-derived CDR1 and CDR2 are LNHDA and SQIVND (reference sequence). The CDR3 spans 15 residues. CDR3 bases: TGTGCCAGTAGGTCCCTAGCGGAGTATCGCAATGAGCAGTTCTTC. Its protein product is CASRSLAEYRNEQFF.

CDR3 region: CASSQDRNRDGQPQHF. CDR3 DNA sequence: TGTGCCAGCAGCCAAGATCGGAACAGGGACGGTCAGCCCCAGCATTTT. The J gene is TRBJ1-5, the V gene TRBV4-2; the D gene is possibly TRBD1 (6 bases). This CDR3 is 16 amino acids long. V lost 0 bases and J 6 bases, leaving 15 bases between the germline ends. CDR1 LGHNA and CDR2 YNFKEQ come from the germline V gene.

J is TRBJ2-3 and V is TRBV7-3; possible D gene TRBD1, 5 bases. With 1 base removed from V and 6 bases from J, the gap between germline ends came to 11 bases. CDR1 is SGHTA, CDR2 FQGTGA, per germline. This CDR3 region has 14 residues. CDR3 coding DNA: TGTGCCAGCAGCTTAAAGGGGTTCAGGGATACGCAGTATTTT. Its protein product is CASSLKGFRDTQYF.

V usage is TRBV2 and J usage is TRBJ2-5, with 11 bases lining up with TRBD2. The CDR3 totals 14 residues. CDR1 and CDR2 from the germline V gene are SNHLY and FYNNEI. V shed 7 bases and J 2 bases; nucleotides not matched to a gene: 3. The CDR3 reads CASNLAGGQETQYF. CDR3 DNA sequence: TGTGCCAGCAATCTAGCGGGGGGACAAGAGACCCAGTACTTC.

This clone was observed a few times. The chain employs TRBV4-1 and TRBJ2-7; 8 bases map to TRBD1. Germline trimming cut 0 bases from V and 7 bases from J; bases unmatched to any gene: 8. This CDR3 spans 15 amino acids. Germline loops: CDR1 MGHRA, CDR2 YSYEKL. Here the CDR3 DNA reads TGCGCCAGCAGCCAAGATCCAGGGGGCGCGGGAGAGCAGTACTTC. Translation: CASSQDPGGAGEQYF.

V is TRBV5-1 and J is TRBJ2-4; D is unresolved. With 0 bases removed from V and 2 bases from J, the gap between germline ends came to 6 bases. CDR3 length: 14 amino acids. Germline V gives CDR1 SGHRS, CDR2 YFSETQ. The DNA of the CDR3 is TGCGCCAGCAGCTTGGACAGTTCCAAAAACATTCAGTACTTC. It is translated as CASSLDSSKNIQYF.

This chain links TRBV11-2 with TRBJ1-4; perhaps TRBD1 as D (6 bases). Germline values: CDR1 SGHAT, CDR2 FQNNGV. CDR3 size: 17 residues. Trimming cost V 0 bases and J 7 bases, with 18 bases left between them. CDR3 residues: CASSLEGRQAVGEKLFF. DNA of the CDR3: TGTGCCAGCAGCTTAGAAGGTCGACAGGCGGTTGGTGAAAAACTGTTTTTT.

The chain links TRBV7-2 to TRBJ1-2; 10 bases are shared with TRBD1. This CDR3 has 15 residues. Germline lookup yields CDR1 SGHTA and CDR2 FQGNSA. V lost 1 base, J lost 8 bases, and 7 bases stayed unmatched. The DNA for the CDR3 is TGTGCCAGCAGCTTAGTAGGGACAGGGGCCTACGGCTACACCTTC. It specifies CASSLVGTGAYGYTF.

The chain is built from TRBV7-3 and TRBJ2-5; 8 bases are a match to TRBD1. The CDR3 covers 16 residues. Germline values: CDR1 SGHTA, CDR2 FQGTGA. Unmatched junction bases numbered 7, after V lost 4 bases and J lost 0 bases. The CDR3 loop reads CASSSRPGQDQETQYF. The CDR3 DNA reads TGTGCCAGCAGCTCACGACCGGGACAGGACCAAGAGACCCAGTACTTC. Filled out from reference TRBV7-3 and TRBJ2-5, the complete variable domain reads GAGVSQTPSNKVTEKGKYVELRCDPISGHTALYWYRQSLGQGPEFLIYFQGTGAADDSGLPNDRFFAVRPEGSVSTLKIQRTERGDSAVYLCASSSRPGQDQETQYFGPGTRLLVL.

DNA of the CDR3: TGTGCCAGCAGCGCCGGGTGGGAGGAATACGAGCAGTACTTC. Amino acid sequence: CASSAGWEEYEQYF. The chain employs TRBV9 and TRBJ2-7; D may be TRBD2 (6 bases). Germline CDR1 and CDR2: SGDLS and YYNGEE. CDR3 size: 14 residues. Trimming took 3 bases from V and 4 from J, leaving 14 bases between them.

This clone was seen only a few times. The chain has TRBV2 and TRBJ1-5; 9 bases fit TRBD1. J lost 4 bases, V lost 6 bases, and 7 bases had no gene match. Germline loops: CDR1 SNHLY, CDR2 FYNNEI. The CDR3 sequence is 15 residues long. The DNA for the CDR3 is TGTGCCAGCAGCCAGGGACAGGGAGAGAATCAGCCCCAGCATTTT. It codes for CASSQGQGENQPQHF.

The table lists this clone with a count of one. V gene TRBV18 combines with J gene TRBJ2-2, with a weak D call TRBD2 (5 bases). The CDR3 totals 16 residues. Germline CDR1 and CDR2: KGHSH and LQKENI. The V gene lost 4 bases and the J gene lost 3 bases, with 15 bases spanning the gap. DNA for the CDR3: TGTGCCAGCTCACGAACCCTTCTAGCCTACACCGGGGAGCTGTTTTTT. This encodes CASSRTLLAYTGELFF.

V is TRBV10-3 and J is TRBJ2-7; unclear D gene. CDR3 size: 12 residues. The V gene lost 0 bases and the J gene lost 4 bases, with 4 bases spanning the gap. CDR1 and CDR2 from the germline V gene are ENHRY and SYGVKD. The CDR3 protein is CAISESGYEQYF. The CDR3 region has the DNA TGTGCCATCAGTGAGTCCGGTTACGAGCAGTACTTC.

In this sample, this clone turned up once. A junction end diverges from the germline sequence, so it may reflect a read error. The chain couples TRBV28 to TRBJ2-7, with D uncertain. This CDR3 contains 14 residues. Germline V CDR1 and CDR2: MDHEN, SYDVKM. The CDR3 nucleotides read TGTGCCAGCAGTTTTTCGACTGGCTCCTCCGAGCAGTACTTC. Encoded protein: CASSFSTGSSEQYF.

This chain uses TRBV7-9 with TRBJ1-5, with TRBD1 identical over 8 bases. The CDR3 length is 15 residues. V gave up 3 bases and J gave up 7 bases; unmatched junction bases: 8. Germline CDR1 and CDR2: SEHNR and FQNEAQ (reference sequence). CDR3 protein: CASSLDREVRQPQHF. CDR3 DNA sequence: TGTGCCAGCAGCTTGGACAGGGAGGTTCGGCAGCCCCAGCATTTT.